The TCR beta chain described here comes from a study of blood T cell repertoires in COVID-19. Looked up from germline, CDR1 is SSHAT and CDR2 is FNYEAQ (reference sequence). The CDR3 runs 15 residues. V was pared by 4 bases and J by 2 bases, with 13 bases between. Only in-frame clones appear in the TCRdb table, and some are missing; sequencing was by immunoSEQ multiplex PCR. The sample records approximately 350,000 clones, about 89% being singletons. The genes are TRBV7-7 and TRBJ2-3, with D tentatively TRBD2 (6 bases). The sequenced sample consisted of peripheral blood. The sequence was obtained from a woman aged 45 to 65 with COVID-19, enrolled during active disease. The CDR3 nucleotides read TGTGCCAGCAGCTACCGGGACTCCTTCACAGATACGCAGTATTTT. Translation gives CASSYRDSFTDTQYF.